Below, 10 T cell receptor beta chains from the same sample are listed, as sequenced in a study of CD4 T cells in relation to SARS-CoV-2 and coronaviruses. Some clones are missing from TCRdb's copy, which holds only in-frame ones; the method was immunoSEQ multiplex PCR. There are 35,000 to 40,000 clones in the sample; approximately 88% occur only once, and less than 10% lies in the top ten. The sample was memory CD4+ T cells from PBMCs. These receptors originate from an adult with COVID-19.

V usage is TRBV7-6 and J usage is TRBJ2-7; 9 bases align to TRBD2. This CDR3 is 12 amino acids long. Germline V CDR1 and CDR2: SGHVS, FNYEAQ. Unmatched junction bases numbered 3, after V lost 8 bases and J lost 4 bases. The DNA of the CDR3 is TGTGCCAGCGGGCTAGCGGGGTACGAGCAGTACTTC. This codes for CASGLAGYEQYF.

The chain couples TRBV5-1 to TRBJ2-1; the match to TRBD2 covers 9 bases. Losses at the gene ends were 0 bases for V and 8 bases for J; bases not matched to a gene: 3. The CDR3 covers 14 residues. CDR1 is SGHRS and CDR2 is YFSETQ in the germline V gene. The CDR3 protein is CASSLGRGGYEQFF. The CDR3, as DNA: TGCGCCAGCAGCTTGGGGCGGGGGGGCTATGAGCAGTTCTTC.

This chain joins TRBV5-4 and TRBJ2-7; a weak D match, TRBD1 (5 bases). Germline V gene data show CDR1 as SGHNT and CDR2 as YYREEE (reference sequence). V dropped 4 bases and J dropped 1 base, with 18 bases sitting between them. The CDR3 sequence is 16 residues long. CDR3 in DNA: TGTGCCAGCAGCATCAACTCCTTAGGGGCGTCCTACGAGCAGTACTTC. It is translated as CASSINSLGASYEQYF.

The genes are TRBV4-3 and TRBJ1-4, with D unclear. The germline V and J ends were trimmed by 5 bases and 8 bases, with 21 bases remaining between them. Germline values: CDR1 LGHNA, CDR2 YSLEER. The CDR3 is 16 residues long. The CDR3 reads CASSSRGSHQGEKLFF. The CDR3 DNA sequence: TGCGCCAGCAGCTCCCGGGGATCGCACCAAGGGGAAAAACTGTTTTTT.

In its sample, this clone was seen once. J is TRBJ1-5 and V is TRBV12-3 or TRBV12-4, with no clear D. V shed 8 bases and J shed 0 bases, with 8 bases lying between them. The CDR3 totals 13 residues. CDR3 loop: CASREDSNQPQHF. CDR3 sequence (DNA): TGTGCCAGCCGGGAGGATAGCAATCAGCCCCAGCATTTT.

The V and J genes are TRBV6-2 or TRBV6-3 and TRBJ2-7; the D is unclear. V was trimmed by 2 bases and J by 2 bases, leaving 10 bases between them. The CDR3 loop spans 14 amino acids. Germline V gives CDR1 MNHEY, CDR2 SVGEGT. The CDR3 protein is CASSYPTGTYEQYF. The CDR3 DNA follows: TGTGCCAGCAGTTACCCAACTGGGACCTACGAGCAGTACTTC.

The chain joins TRBV19 to TRBJ2-7, with 9 bases matching TRBD1. The CDR3 contains 13 residues. CDR1 is LNHDA, CDR2 SQIVND, per germline (reference sequence). J was trimmed by 5 bases and V by 7 bases; bases with no gene match: 6. CDR3: CASNPDRGHEQYF. In DNA, the CDR3 is TGTGCCAGTAACCCGGACAGGGGACACGAGCAGTACTTC.

J is TRBJ2-1 and V is TRBV7-2, with 15 bases fitting TRBD2. J was trimmed by 9 bases and V by 5 bases; bases with no gene match: 5. The CDR3 length is 15 residues. Germline CDR1 SGHTA, CDR2 FQGNSA. In DNA, the CDR3 is TGTGCCAGCAGCCGTCCGGGACTAGCGGGGGGTGAGCAGTTCTTC. Translated, it gives CASSRPGLAGGEQFF. The variable domain in full, with the rest retrieved from reference TRBV7-2 and TRBJ2-1, is GAGVSQSPSNKVTEKGKDVELRCDPISGHTALYWYRQSLGQGLEFLIYFQGNSAPDKSGLPSDRFSAERTGGSVSTLTIQRTQQEDSAVYLCASSRPGLAGGEQFFGPGTRLTVL.

This chain uses TRBV5-4 with TRBJ1-6, with TRBD1 identical over 8 bases. Germline V gene sequence: CDR1 SGHNT, CDR2 YYREEE (reference sequence). The CDR3 is 15 amino acids. The trim removed 3 bases at V and 6 bases at J, leaving 5 bases unmatched. CDR3 sequence (DNA): TGTGCCAGCAGCTCGCTACAGGGGGGTAATTCACCCCTCCACTTT. Amino acids: CASSSLQGGNSPLHF. Together with reference TRBV5-4 and TRBJ1-6, the CDR3 gives the full variable domain: ETGVTQSPTHLIKTRGQQVTLRCSSQSGHNTVSWYQQALGQGPQFIFQYYREEENGRGNFPPRFSGLQFPNYSSELNVNALELDDSALYLCASSSLQGGNSPLHFGNGTRLTVT.

This clone was observed a handful of times. This chain connects TRBV6-6 to TRBJ2-1, with D perhaps TRBD2 (6 bases). Germline V lookup: CDR1 MNHNY, CDR2 SVGAGI (reference sequence). The CDR3 runs to 13 residues. The germline V and J ends were trimmed by 11 bases and 2 bases, with 13 bases remaining between them. The CDR3 is CASREQPYNEQFF. CDR3 sequence (DNA): TGTGCCTCCCGGGAGCAACCCTACAATGAGCAGTTCTTC.